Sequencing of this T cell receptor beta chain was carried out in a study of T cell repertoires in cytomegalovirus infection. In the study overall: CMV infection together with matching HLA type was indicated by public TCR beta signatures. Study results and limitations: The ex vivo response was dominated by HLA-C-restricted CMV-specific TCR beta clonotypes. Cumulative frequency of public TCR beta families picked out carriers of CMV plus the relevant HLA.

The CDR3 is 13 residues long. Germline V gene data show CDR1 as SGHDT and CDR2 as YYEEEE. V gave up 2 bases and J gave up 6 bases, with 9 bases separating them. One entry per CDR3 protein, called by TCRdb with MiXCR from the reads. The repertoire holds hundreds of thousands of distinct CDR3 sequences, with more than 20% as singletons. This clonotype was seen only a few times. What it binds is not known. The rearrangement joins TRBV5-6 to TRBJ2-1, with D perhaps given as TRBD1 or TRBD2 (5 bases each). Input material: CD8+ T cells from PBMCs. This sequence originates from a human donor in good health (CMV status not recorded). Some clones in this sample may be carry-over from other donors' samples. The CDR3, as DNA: TGTGCCAGCAGCTTCGGGACGTCCAATGAGCAGTTCTTC. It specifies CASSFGTSNEQFF.